This TCR beta chain is from a study of type 1 regulatory T cells. This CDR3 is built from 15 residues. Worth noting for this clonotype: Its antigen is not known.

TCRdb ran MiXCR on the reads and lists one entry per CDR3 protein. The profile shows roughly 67,000 distinct CDR3 sequences, 63% of them singletons. The source of this sequence is a human donor in good health. Material for sequencing was cultured T cells, either the whole culture or a sorted T cell fraction (not recorded which). Subset denoted: Tr1-enriched cell product generated in vitro against host alloantigens. The V call is TRBV21-1, the J call TRBJ2-7; the D call TRBD2 from the table was never checked on the DNA. TRBV21-1 is deemed a pseudogene. The CDR3 coding sequence is TGTGCCAGCAGCAATTCCGCGGGAGGGCCGGGCGAGCAGTACTTC. This gives the protein CASSNSAGGPGEQYF.